Shown below are 6 T cell receptor beta chains from a single sample sequenced in a study of blood T cell repertoires in COVID-19. Profiled with immunoSEQ multiplex PCR; TCRdb holds only in-frame clones, not every one. The sample contains 310,000 or so clones, around 87% of which appear only once. The sample taken for sequencing was PBMCs or T cells enriched from blood (not recorded which). These receptors all come from a woman in her late teens or twenties with acute COVID-19.

This chain links TRBV19 with TRBJ2-2, with D perhaps TRBD2 (5 bases). This CDR3 comprises 14 residues. Germline CDR1 is LNHDA and CDR2 is SQIVND (reference sequence). Trimming removed 6 bases at V and 6 bases at J, with 14 bases between. CDR3 DNA sequence: TGTGCCAGTAGCCCCGCGGCTAGCTCCGGGGAGCTGTTTTTT. As protein: CASSPAASSGELFF.

The chain uses TRBV21-1 and TRBJ2-3; the D segment call TRBD2 is taken from the table without a DNA check. TRBV21-1 is a pseudogene. This CDR3 region has 14 residues. CDR3 protein: CASSKSPLLDTQYF. The CDR3 bases are TGTGCCAGCAGCAAATCCCCTCTACTCGATACGCAGTATTTT.

The table lists this clone with a few counts. V gene TRBV28 combines with J gene TRBJ2-4; D is perhaps TRBD2 (6 bases). Germline CDR1 reads MDHEN; CDR2 reads SYDVKM. The CDR3 sequence is 16 residues long. V was pared by 6 bases and J by 1 base, with 16 bases between. The CDR3 protein is CASRPRAEGAKNIQYF. DNA for the CDR3: TGTGCCAGCAGGCCCCGGGCGGAGGGGGCCAAAAACATTCAGTACTTC.

V and J are TRBV12-3 or TRBV12-4 and TRBJ1-5; 7 positions agree with TRBD1. V shed 4 bases, J shed 4 bases, and the junction held 1 base outside the gene matches. The CDR3 has 13 amino acids. CDR3 bases: TGTGCCAGCAGTTCAGGGGGGAATCAGCCCCAGCATTTT. Its translation: CASSSGGNQPQHF.

The genes are TRBV18 and TRBJ1-1; D perhaps matches TRBD1 (6 bases). Germline V gene data show CDR1 as KGHSH and CDR2 as LQKENI. CDR3 length equals 14 residues. With 3 bases removed from V and 0 bases from J, the gap between germline ends came to 8 bases. CDR3 amino acids: CASSPGAVNTEAFF. DNA of the CDR3: TGTGCCAGCTCACCGGGGGCAGTGAACACTGAAGCTTTCTTT.

This clone has more than one count but fewer than ten. J is TRBJ1-1 and V is TRBV18; 8 nucleotides line up with TRBD1. This CDR3 comprises 14 residues. V lost 6 bases, J lost 0 bases, and 3 bases stayed unmatched. The germline V gene encodes CDR1 KGHSH and CDR2 LQKENI. The CDR3 reads CASSQQGVNTEAFF. The CDR3 coding sequence is TGTGCCAGCTCCCAACAGGGGGTGAACACTGAAGCTTTCTTT.